These 20 T cell receptor beta chains came from one sample sequenced in a study of beta chain features in type 1 diabetes. Investigators reverse transcribed all isolated RNA, so they sequenced expressed TCRB transcripts. Sequenced by immunoSEQ multiplex PCR; TCRdb stores in-frame clones only, minus some. The sample holds approximately 200,000 clones, more than 9% seen once. The material sequenced was naive CD4+ T cells from blood. The receptor source for this set is a woman between 18 and 29 years old in good health.

This clone was observed many times. The V gene is TRBV7-9, the J gene TRBJ2-3; TRBD1 matches at 7 bases. V was pared by 5 bases and J by 4 bases, with 9 bases of the junction left unmatched. CDR1 is SEHNR, CDR2 FQNEAQ, per germline (reference sequence). This CDR3 region has 15 residues. CDR3 in DNA: TGTGCCAGCAGCCACAGACAGGGAGATCCAGATACGCAGTATTTT. Translated: CASSHRQGDPDTQYF.

This clone was counted ten times or more. V is TRBV10-3 and J is TRBJ2-1; 9 positions agree with TRBD2. The CDR3 loop spans 14 amino acids. Germline loops: CDR1 ENHRY, CDR2 SYGVKD. V lost 3 bases and J lost 8; bases outside the gene matches: 5. CDR3: CAISDERGADEQFF. The DNA of the CDR3 is TGTGCCATCAGTGACGAGCGGGGGGCAGATGAGCAGTTCTTC.

The chain employs TRBV19 and TRBJ1-5, with TRBD1 matching 7 bases. CDR1 and CDR2 from the germline V gene are LNHDA and SQIVND (reference sequence). The V and J ends lost 7 bases and 2 bases, in that order; junction bases with no gene match: 11. The CDR3 length is 16 residues. CDR3 protein: CASTPQGGIGNQPQHF. CDR3 nucleotide sequence: TGTGCCAGTACCCCCCAGGGGGGAATCGGCAATCAGCCCCAGCATTTT.

This clone was counted a few times. J is TRBJ1-1 and V is TRBV19, with unresolved D. The length of the CDR3 is 13 residues. Germline CDR1 reads LNHDA; CDR2 reads SQIVND (reference sequence). V lost 3 bases and J lost 3, with 8 bases in between. Written as DNA, the CDR3 is TGTGCCAGTAGTATCCGAACAGACACTGAAGCTTTCTTT. Protein product: CASSIRTDTEAFF.

In its sample, this clone was seen a few times. The chain joins TRBV7-9 to TRBJ1-5; D gene uncertain. The V end was cut by 3 bases, the J end by 6 bases, with 9 bases between. There are 13 residues in the CDR3. From germline, CDR1 is SEHNR and CDR2 FQNEAQ (reference sequence). The CDR3 DNA reads as TGTGCCAGCAGCTTTGAGGGTCGTCAGCCCCAGCATTTT. The encoded protein is CASSFEGRQPQHF.

This clone was observed a handful of times. The chain combines TRBV18 with TRBJ2-1, with 7 bases matching TRBD2. There are 15 residues in the CDR3. The J segment lost 5 bases and the V segment lost 1 base, leaving 5 bases of the junction unmatched. The germline V gene has CDR1 KGHSH and CDR2 LQKENI. The CDR3 here is CASSPRLAVDNEQFF. The CDR3 region has the DNA TGTGCCAGCTCACCACGCCTAGCGGTCGACAATGAGCAGTTCTTC. The variable domain in full, with the rest retrieved from reference TRBV18 and TRBJ2-1, is NAGVMQNPRHLVRRRGQEARLRCSPMKGHSHVYWYRQLPEEGLKFMVYLQKENIIDESGMPKERFSAEFPKEGPSILRIQQVVRGDSAAYFCASSPRLAVDNEQFFGPGTRLTVL.

This clone has just a few counts. The genes are TRBV7-9 and TRBJ2-7; 11 bases are shared with TRBD2. The CDR3 runs to 15 residues. Germline V gene lookup returns CDR1 SEHNR and CDR2 FQNEAQ (reference sequence). V shed 4 bases, J shed 3 bases, and the junction held 5 bases outside the gene matches. CDR3 amino acids: CASSWGLAENYEQYF. The CDR3 DNA reads TGTGCCAGCAGCTGGGGACTAGCGGAAAACTACGAGCAGTACTTC. Looking up the rest from reference TRBV7-9 and TRBJ2-7 gives the full variable domain: DTGVSQNPRHKITKRGQNVTFRCDPISEHNRLYWYRQTLGQGPEFLTYFQNEAQLEKSRLLSDRFSAERPKGSFSTLEIQRTEQGDSAMYLCASSWGLAENYEQYFGPGTRLTVT.

This clone has more than one count but fewer than ten. The CDR3 region has the DNA TGTGCCAGCAGCCAAGTCGGGCTAGCGGGGGGCTCGGATACGCAGTATTTT. Protein product: CASSQVGLAGGSDTQYF. This sequence joins TRBV4-2 and TRBJ2-3; 11 bases align to TRBD2. Germline V gene data show CDR1 as LGHNA and CDR2 as YNFKEQ. There are 17 residues in the CDR3. With 1 base clipped from V and 6 bases from J, the junction kept 9 bases outside the gene matches.

The V gene is TRBV6-5, the J gene TRBJ2-7; 9 bases align to TRBD1. The CDR3 length is 15 residues. With V trimmed by 5 bases and J by 7 bases, 12 bases remained unmatched. CDR1 and CDR2 from the germline V gene are MNHEY and SVGAGI. The chain's CDR3 is CASSRPTGGKTEQYF. CDR3 DNA sequence: TGTGCCAGCAGTCGACCGACAGGGGGGAAGACTGAGCAGTACTTC.

V and J are TRBV18 and TRBJ1-1; 7 bases fit TRBD1. Germline V gene lookup returns CDR1 KGHSH and CDR2 LQKENI. The CDR3 has 14 amino acids. V was clipped by 3 bases and J by 4 bases; unmatched bases: 5. DNA for the CDR3: TGTGCCAGCTCACCTGGGAACAGGGGCACTGAAGCTTTCTTT. Protein sequence: CASSPGNRGTEAFF.

This clone showed up just a few times. This chain links TRBV2 with TRBJ1-2; no clear D gene. The CDR3 runs to 14 residues. The germline V gene has CDR1 SNHLY and CDR2 FYNNEI. V lost 7 bases, J lost 7 bases, and 19 bases lay in between. CDR3 protein: CASINRVRFLGYTF. The CDR3, as DNA: TGTGCCAGCATTAACCGGGTCCGTTTCCTTGGCTACACCTTC. The entire variable domain, with the rest obtained from reference TRBV2 and TRBJ1-2, is as follows: EPEVTQTPSHQVTQMGQEVILRCVPISNHLYFYWYRQILGQKVEFLVSFYNNEISEKSEIFDDQFSVERPDGSNFTLKIRSTKLEDSAMYFCASINRVRFLGYTFGSGTRLTVV.

This clone was seen more than once but under ten times. The chain has TRBV6-6 and TRBJ1-2; D may be TRBD1 (6 bases). The germline gives CDR1 MNHNY, CDR2 SVGAGI (reference sequence). The CDR3 sequence is 13 residues long. V dropped 5 bases and J dropped 4 bases, with 11 bases sitting between them. CDR3 loop: CASSQGFGYGYTF. CDR3 nucleotide sequence: TGTGCCAGCAGTCAGGGGTTTGGCTATGGCTACACCTTC.

V is TRBV7-8 and J is TRBJ1-1; possibly TRBD1 for D (6 bases). The CDR3 has 13 amino acids. The germline V gene encodes CDR1 SGHVS and CDR2 FQNEAQ. With 2 bases removed from V and 7 bases from J, the gap between germline ends came to 11 bases. This chain's CDR3 is CASSLRQAVEAFF. CDR3 nucleotide sequence: TGTGCCAGCAGCTTACGACAGGCCGTTGAAGCTTTCTTT.

This clone appeared a few times. The chain employs TRBV30 and TRBJ1-1; D not resolved. Germline loops: CDR1 GTSNPN, CDR2 SVGIG (reference sequence). Trimming took 0 bases from V and 6 from J, leaving 11 bases between them. This CDR3 is built from 13 residues. For the CDR3, the DNA is TGTGCCTGGAGTGTCTACGACGGAGCTGAAGCTTTCTTT. Encoded protein: CAWSVYDGAEAFF.

This sequence joins TRBV27 and TRBJ2-6; tentative D call: TRBD2 (5 bases). V lost 2 bases to trimming and J lost 0 bases, with 11 bases between them. The germline gives CDR1 MNHEY, CDR2 SMNVEV (reference sequence). There are 17 residues in the CDR3. The CDR3 coding sequence is TGTGCCAGCAGTTTACGAGGACTGATCTCTGGGGCCAACGTCCTGACTTTC. This sequence encodes CASSLRGLISGANVLTF.

V is TRBV5-4 and J is TRBJ2-1; 7 nucleotides align to TRBD2. This CDR3 spans 14 amino acids. Per the germline V gene, CDR1 is SGHNT and CDR2 is YYREEE (reference sequence). Trimming cost V 0 bases and J 13 bases; bases outside gene matches: 10. The CDR3 region is CASSLGLTAGEQFF. The CDR3 DNA follows: TGTGCCAGCAGCTTGGGGCTTACGGCGGGAGAACAGTTCTTC.

The chain combines TRBV11-2 with TRBJ1-1; D is perhaps TRBD1 (5 bases). Deletions cut 2 bases from V and 6 bases from J, with 13 bases between. The CDR3 loop spans 14 amino acids. The germline gives CDR1 SGHAT, CDR2 FQNNGV. The CDR3 region is CASSLFRGEAEAFF. CDR3 bases: TGTGCCAGCAGCTTATTCCGGGGGGAGGCTGAAGCTTTCTTT.

This clone has only a few counts. The chain carries TRBV7-9 and TRBJ1-6, with TRBD1 identical over 9 bases. Germline V CDR1 and CDR2: SEHNR, FQNEAQ (reference sequence). CDR3 length: 16 residues. V lost 5 bases to trimming and J lost 7 bases; unmatched junction nucleotides: 9. The CDR3 bases are TGTGCCAGCAGCCTTGCCCGTGGACAGGGGAATTCACCCCTCCACTTT. It translates to CASSLARGQGNSPLHF.

The V gene is TRBV6-6, the J gene TRBJ2-2, with D uncertain. V was shortened by 2 bases and J by 1 base, with 8 bases between the two germline ends. CDR3 length: 15 amino acids. The germline gives CDR1 MNHNY, CDR2 SVGAGI (reference sequence). CDR3 sequence: CASSYIEQNTGELFF. The CDR3 nucleotides are TGTGCCAGCAGTTACATCGAGCAGAACACCGGGGAGCTGTTTTTT.

The chain combines TRBV6-1 with TRBJ1-5; TRBD1 might be the D (6 bases). This CDR3 contains 14 residues. Germline V gene sequence: CDR1 MNHNS, CDR2 SASEGT. V was cut by 6 bases and J by 2 bases, with 11 bases left in between. This CDR3 is CASRVSGGNQPQHF. CDR3 coding DNA: TGTGCCAGCAGGGTATCAGGGGGCAATCAGCCCCAGCATTTT.